One sample yielded the 21 T cell receptor beta chains listed below, sequenced in a study of control samples from healthy donors and cancer patients. Produced via immunoSEQ multiplex PCR; TCRdb's table is partial and in-frame only. Of about 90,000 clones listed, more than 80% are singletons. Sequenced input: blood. The receptors here all came from a woman aged 25 to 45 in good health.

The gene calls are TRBV24-1 and TRBJ2-6, with TRBD1 matching over 7 bases. CDR1 KGHDR and CDR2 SFDVKD come from the germline V gene. CDR3 length equals 15 residues. The J segment lost 2 bases and the V segment lost 4 bases, leaving 1 base of the junction unmatched. CDR3 protein: CATSDDRAGANVLTF. CDR3 nucleotides: TGTGCCACCAGTGACGACAGGGCTGGGGCCAACGTCCTGACTTTC.

This chain connects TRBV12-3 or TRBV12-4 to TRBJ1-3; a weak D match, TRBD1 (5 bases). V lost 7 bases, J lost 3 bases, and 10 bases lay in between. The CDR3 covers 13 residues. The CDR3 region has the DNA TGTGCCAGCAAAAGGGGATTTGGAAACACCATATATTTT. This gives the protein CASKRGFGNTIYF.

This chain links TRBV12-3 or TRBV12-4 with TRBJ1-2; the D gene is possibly TRBD1 (5 bases). The V and J ends lost 5 bases and 4 bases respectively, with 11 bases between them. The CDR3 totals 13 residues. CDR3 nucleotide sequence: TGTGCCAGCAGTAGCGGGGCGGTCTATGGCTACACCTTC. Translated, it gives CASSSGAVYGYTF.

This clone appeared once. The CDR3 loop is CASSPGPPGYQPQHF. The CDR3 nucleotides read TGTGCCAGCAGCCCGGGTCCCCCGGGTTATCAGCCCCAGCATTTT. V and J are TRBV28 and TRBJ1-5; D ambiguous. The CDR3 sequence is 15 residues long. V was clipped by 6 bases and J by 5 bases, with 17 bases between them. From germline, CDR1 is MDHEN and CDR2 SYDVKM.

The V gene is TRBV7-8, the J gene TRBJ2-1; tentatively, D is TRBD2 (5 bases). The CDR3 length is 13 residues. The V end was cut by 3 bases, the J end by 4 bases, with 7 bases between. Germline CDR1 is SGHVS and CDR2 is FQNEAQ. The CDR3 DNA reads as TGTGCCAGCAGCTTGGAGGTTTACAATGAGCAGTTCTTC. Amino acid sequence: CASSLEVYNEQFF.

This chain links TRBV2 with TRBJ2-2, with 8 bases that match TRBD2. This CDR3 spans 16 amino acids. V shed 7 bases, J shed 1 base, and the junction held 8 bases outside the gene matches. The germline gives CDR1 SNHLY, CDR2 FYNNEI. The CDR3 sequence: CASKQGSGGNTGELFF. The CDR3 coding sequence is TGTGCCAGCAAGCAGGGGAGCGGGGGGAACACCGGGGAGCTGTTTTTT.

The sample holds many counts of this clone. This chain joins TRBV19 and TRBJ2-1; 7 bases map to TRBD2. Germline values: CDR1 LNHDA, CDR2 SQIVND (reference sequence). The CDR3 length is 18 residues. V shed 1 base, J shed 0 bases, and the junction held 9 bases outside the gene matches. The CDR3 loop reads CASSIGLAEKSSYNEQFF. The CDR3 bases are TGTGCCAGTAGTATAGGTCTAGCGGAGAAGAGCTCCTACAATGAGCAGTTCTTC.

This sequence joins TRBV10-3 and TRBJ2-3; tentatively, D is TRBD1 (5 bases). Per the germline V gene, CDR1 is ENHRY and CDR2 is SYGVKD. The CDR3 is 15 residues long. The V gene lost 0 bases and the J gene lost 2 bases, with 9 bases spanning the gap. CDR3 nucleotide sequence: TGTGCCATCAGTGAGTCCGACAGTAACACAGATACGCAGTATTTT. Its protein is CAISESDSNTDTQYF.

The V call is TRBV2, the J call TRBJ1-1, with 7 positions matching TRBD1. Per germline, CDR1 SNHLY and CDR2 FYNNEI. The CDR3 is 14 amino acids. Trimming took 6 bases from V and 3 from J; bases not matched to a gene: 7. In nucleotides, the CDR3 is TGTGCCAGCAGCAGACAGGGCGTGGACACTGAAGCTTTCTTT. It yields the protein CASSRQGVDTEAFF.

The J gene is TRBJ2-1, the V gene TRBV18; 10 nucleotides line up with TRBD2. CDR1 is KGHSH and CDR2 is LQKENI in the germline V gene. The V segment lost 3 bases and the J segment 8 bases; nucleotides outside the gene matches: 7. CDR3 length equals 15 residues. In nucleotides, the CDR3 is TGTGCCAGCTCACCGGCTAGCGGGAGTAACCATGAGCAGTTCTTC. It translates to CASSPASGSNHEQFF.

The V gene is TRBV7-9, the J gene TRBJ2-3; D tentatively reads TRBD1 or TRBD2 (5 bases each). Deletions cut 7 bases from V and 0 bases from J, with 20 bases between. CDR1 is SEHNR, CDR2 FQNEAQ, per germline (reference sequence). CDR3 length: 17 residues. CDR3 sequence reads: CASKPTRDPRSTDTQYF. The DNA for the CDR3 is TGTGCCAGCAAGCCGACCAGGGACCCACGTAGCACAGATACGCAGTATTTT.

This clone was recorded only once. V gene TRBV3-1 (or the pseudogene TRBV3-2) combines with J gene TRBJ2-1, with 9 nucleotides matching TRBD1. After removal of 3 bases from V and 7 bases from J, the junction contained 10 bases not matched to a gene. Germline V gives CDR1 LGHDT, CDR2 YNNKEL (reference sequence). The CDR3 totals 16 residues. Here the CDR3 DNA reads TGTGCCAGCAGCCAGTCCCGGGACAGGGATTCGAATGAGCAGTTCTTC. It encodes CASSQSRDRDSNEQFF.

This chain links TRBV7-9 with TRBJ2-5; D possibly corresponds to TRBD1 (5 bases). Germline assignment: CDR1 SEHNR and CDR2 FQNEAQ (reference sequence). CDR3 length equals 14 residues. The V end lost 6 bases, the J end lost 4 bases, and 15 bases lay between the germline ends. The CDR3 region is CASSTQGFGETQYF. The DNA for the CDR3 is TGTGCCAGCAGTACCCAGGGCTTTGGAGAGACCCAGTACTTC. Complete variable domain (other parts from reference TRBV7-9 and TRBJ2-5): DTGVSQNPRHKITKRGQNVTFRCDPISEHNRLYWYRQTLGQGPEFLTYFQNEAQLEKSRLLSDRFSAERPKGSFSTLEIQRTEQGDSAMYLCASSTQGFGETQYFGPGTRLLVL.

J is TRBJ1-5 and V is TRBV18, with 8 nucleotides matching TRBD1. V shed 3 bases and J 6 bases; nucleotides not matched to a gene: 10. CDR1 and CDR2 (germline): KGHSH, LQKENI. The CDR3 covers 16 residues. CDR3 amino acids: CASSPQDRAGSQPQHF. In DNA, the CDR3 is TGTGCCAGCTCACCCCAGGACAGGGCTGGTAGTCAGCCCCAGCATTTT.

V is TRBV28 and J is TRBJ1-5; D remains unclear. Germline loops: CDR1 MDHEN, CDR2 SYDVKM. V shed 1 base and J shed 0 bases, with 13 bases lying between them. This CDR3 comprises 17 residues. CDR3: CASSLLGRLNSNQPQHF. CDR3 nucleotides: TGTGCCAGCAGTTTATTGGGGAGGCTTAATAGCAATCAGCCCCAGCATTTT.

CDR3 protein: CASTGQGANYGYTF. DNA of the CDR3: TGTGCCAGCACCGGACAGGGAGCTAACTATGGCTACACCTTC. This rearrangement joins TRBV2 to TRBJ1-2; 8 bases align to TRBD1. The J segment lost 0 bases and the V segment lost 7 bases, leaving 4 bases of the junction unmatched. Germline-derived CDR1 and CDR2 are SNHLY and FYNNEI. The CDR3 contains 14 residues.

The CDR3 sequence: CASSDWTGLAEAFF. The CDR3 region has the DNA TGCGCCAGCAGCGATTGGACAGGTCTCGCTGAAGCTTTCTTT. This sequence joins TRBV5-1 and TRBJ1-1, with 7 positions matching TRBD1. Germline V gene data show CDR1 as SGHRS and CDR2 as YFSETQ. Trimming cost V 4 bases and J 6 bases; bases outside gene matches: 9. There are 14 residues in the CDR3. The full variable domain, with the rest looked up from reference TRBV5-1 and TRBJ1-1, is KAGVTQTPRYLIKTRGQQVTLSCSPISGHRSVSWYQQTPGQGLQFLFEYFSETQRNKGNFPGRFSGRQFSNSRSEMNVSTLELGDSALYLCASSDWTGLAEAFFGQGTRLTVV.

This clone was detected only once. The V and J genes are TRBV7-9 and TRBJ1-4, with unresolved D. The germline gives CDR1 SEHNR, CDR2 FQNEAQ (reference sequence). CDR3 length: 15 residues. Deletions cut 3 bases from V and 4 bases from J, with 12 bases between. CDR3 coding DNA: TGTGCCAGCAGCTTCGGGAGACGGAATAATGAAAAACTGTTTTTT. As protein: CASSFGRRNNEKLFF.

V and J are TRBV7-8 and TRBJ1-4; maybe TRBD1 (6 bases). V lost 5 bases and J lost 8, with 12 bases in between. Germline V lookup: CDR1 SGHVS, CDR2 FQNEAQ. The CDR3 covers 13 residues. Written as DNA, the CDR3 is TGTGCCAGCAGCCCCAGGGGATGGGAAAAACTGTTTTTT. Protein sequence: CASSPRGWEKLFF. Complete variable domain (other parts from reference TRBV7-8 and TRBJ1-4): GAGVSQSPRYKVAKRGQDVALRCDPISGHVSLFWYQQALGQGPEFLTYFQNEAQLDKSGLPSDRFFAERPEGSVSTLKIQRTQQEDSAVYLCASSPRGWEKLFFGSGTQLSVL.

Worth noting for this clone: The same CDR3 arises from other DNA sequences in this sample as well. The chain uses TRBV19 and TRBJ1-3; 8 nucleotides match TRBD1. Germline values: CDR1 LNHDA, CDR2 SQIVND (reference sequence). This CDR3 has 16 amino acids. Trimming cost V 5 bases and J 2 bases; bases outside gene matches: 8. CDR3: CASSLRQGITGNTIYF. As DNA, the CDR3 is TGTGCCAGTAGTCTACGACAGGGGATAACTGGAAACACCATATATTTT.

In this sample, this clone turned up once. V is TRBV19 and J is TRBJ2-2, with 10 bases lining up with TRBD2. The CDR3 is made up of 15 amino acids. With V trimmed by 7 bases and J by 4 bases, 6 bases remained unmatched. CDR1 is LNHDA and CDR2 is SQIVND in the germline V gene (reference sequence). The CDR3 DNA is TGTGCCAGTAAAGAGCGGGGGGGCCCCACCGGGGAGCTGTTTTTT. It yields the protein CASKERGGPTGELFF.